The 9 T cell receptor beta chains below come from one sample, sequenced in a study of blood T cell repertoires in COVID-19. The repertoire was sequenced with immunoSEQ multiplex PCR; TCRdb's copy has only in-frame clones and lacks some. Altogether under 200,000 clones are present, around 90% being singletons, with the ten largest covering approximately 0.5%. Sequenced sample: peripheral blood. These receptors were taken from a man aged 45-65 years with acute or convalescent COVID-19.

This clone came up once. CDR3 coding DNA: TGTGCCAGCAGTCTAGGGGGGAACACTGAAGCTTTCTTT. It specifies CASSLGGNTEAFF. The V and J genes are TRBV6-2 or TRBV6-3 and TRBJ1-1; TRBD1 is a possible D gene (6 bases). This CDR3 comprises 13 residues. CDR1 MNHEY and CDR2 SVGEGT come from the germline V gene. V was clipped by 5 bases and J by 1 base, with 8 bases between them.

The chain employs TRBV18 and TRBJ1-3, with TRBD1 identical over 12 bases. This CDR3 contains 16 residues. Germline V gives CDR1 KGHSH, CDR2 LQKENI. J was trimmed by 0 bases and V by 5 bases; bases with no gene match: 2. The CDR3 protein is CASSGTGGFSGNTIYF. The DNA of the CDR3 is TGTGCCAGCTCAGGGACAGGGGGCTTCTCTGGAAACACCATATATTTT.

This clone was detected only once. The chain uses TRBV6-5 and TRBJ2-7; possibly TRBD1 for D (6 bases). V dropped 7 bases and J dropped 0 bases, with 16 bases sitting between them. The length of the CDR3 is 15 residues. The germline V gene has CDR1 MNHEY and CDR2 SVGAGI. The CDR3 protein is CASKSTGVHSYEQYF. The CDR3 DNA sequence: TGTGCCAGCAAATCGACAGGAGTCCACTCCTACGAGCAGTACTTC.

V usage is TRBV15 and J usage is TRBJ1-4; no firm D call. From germline, CDR1 is LNHNV and CDR2 YYDKDF (reference sequence). V was clipped by 5 bases and J by 7 bases, with 14 bases between them. The CDR3 is 14 amino acids. The CDR3 nucleotides are TGTGCCACCAGCCGTGGGCCGCCTGCTGAAAAACTGTTTTTT. This codes for CATSRGPPAEKLFF.

The chain employs TRBV28 and TRBJ2-3; D gene unclear. Looked up from germline, CDR1 is MDHEN and CDR2 is SYDVKM. V gave up 3 bases and J gave up 5 bases, with 15 bases separating them. There are 15 residues in the CDR3. CDR3 in amino acids: CASSFLMGSGDTQYF. CDR3 in DNA: TGTGCCAGCAGTTTTTTGATGGGTTCGGGAGATACGCAGTATTTT.

CDR3 nucleotide sequence: TGTGCCAGCAGTACCGGACTAGCCTCTGGGGCCAACGTCCTGACTTTC. Encoded protein: CASSTGLASGANVLTF. This rearrangement joins TRBV27 to TRBJ2-6; 8 bases are a match to TRBD2. The V gene's germline CDR1 is MNHEY and CDR2 SMNVEV (reference sequence). The V segment lost 5 bases and the J segment 0 bases; nucleotides outside the gene matches: 3. There are 16 residues in the CDR3. Full variable domain (rest looked up from reference TRBV27 and TRBJ2-6): EAQVTQNPRYLITVTGKKLTVTCSQNMNHEYMSWYRQDPGLGLRQIYYSMNVEVTDKGDVPEGYKVSRKEKRNFPLILESPSPNQTSLYFCASSTGLASGANVLTFGAGSRLTVL.

V usage is TRBV21-1 and J usage is TRBJ1-5. TRBV21-1 is a documented pseudogene. The CDR3 extends over 13 amino acids. In nucleotides, the CDR3 is TGTGCCAGCACCACGGGGTCGAATCAGCCCCAGCATTTT. Translation: CASTTGSNQPQHF.

CDR3 amino acids: CASSYSETGGTEAFF. The CDR3 DNA reads TGTGCCAGCAGTTACTCAGAGACAGGGGGGACTGAAGCTTTCTTT. The chain recombines TRBV6-6 with TRBJ1-1; 9 bases fit TRBD1. The CDR3 contains 15 residues. The V segment lost 0 bases and the J segment 5 bases; nucleotides outside the gene matches: 4. Germline values: CDR1 MNHNY, CDR2 SVGAGI (reference sequence).

V is TRBV28 and J is TRBJ1-5, with 8 bases aligning to TRBD1. The junction had 12 bases not matched to a gene; V was cut back by 4 bases and J by 1 base. The CDR3 length is 18 residues. The germline V gene encodes CDR1 MDHEN and CDR2 SYDVKM. The DNA for the CDR3 is TGTGCCAGCAGTTCATTTTCGACAGGGGTTCGGAGCAATCAGCCCCAGCATTTT. Protein: CASSSFSTGVRSNQPQHF.